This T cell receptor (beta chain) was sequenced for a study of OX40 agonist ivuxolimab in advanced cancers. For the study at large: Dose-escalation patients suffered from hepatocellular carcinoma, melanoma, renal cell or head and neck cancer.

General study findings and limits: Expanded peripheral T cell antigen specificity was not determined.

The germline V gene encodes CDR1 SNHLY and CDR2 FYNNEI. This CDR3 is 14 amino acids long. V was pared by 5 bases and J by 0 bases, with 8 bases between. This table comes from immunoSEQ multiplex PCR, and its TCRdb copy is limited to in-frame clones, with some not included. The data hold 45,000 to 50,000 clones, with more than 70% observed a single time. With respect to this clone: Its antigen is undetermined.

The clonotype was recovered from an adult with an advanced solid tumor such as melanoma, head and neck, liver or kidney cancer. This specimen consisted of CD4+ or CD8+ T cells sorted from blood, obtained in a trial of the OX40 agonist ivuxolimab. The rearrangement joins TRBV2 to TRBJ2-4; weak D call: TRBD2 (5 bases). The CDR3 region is CASSTGLAKNIQYF. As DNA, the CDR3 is TGTGCCAGCAGTACCGGACTAGCCAAAAACATTCAGTACTTC.